This entry is about one T cell receptor (beta chain). This clone's antigen is unknown. No base quality values were provided; no much bigger clone lies one nucleotide off. These data are taken from a study of blood T cell repertoires in COVID-19 (dated by TCRdb to the early 2020s). General notes on the study: Collaborator samples came from the United States, Italy and Spain and covered acute and convalescent phases of COVID-19. The repertoires were released in a freely available public database intended as a resource for research on the immune response to SARS-CoV-2. Where HLA class I and class II types were available, the types were taken from metadata supplied by the sample provider, not from assay-based typing. Nearly every sample came with metadata listing a de-identified subject ID, COVID-19 status, age in years and sex. The material from the prospective study consisted of cDNA or gDNA derived from T cells, B-cell-depleted T cells, or PBMCs. Samples came from the ongoing ImmuneRACE study (first 160 participants) plus 1,254 subjects from 6 global collaborators. The dataset comprised deeply sampled blood TCRbeta repertoires from subjects exposed to, actively infected with, or recovered from COVID-19.

Another Seattle source contributed samples from volunteer blood donors who had recovered from COVID-19. The collaborating institutions used their own protocols to collect whole blood in K2EDTA tubes. Collaborator samples were shipped for TCRbeta analysis as frozen whole blood, isolated PBMCs, or DNA extracted from either sample type. What the work shows at the level of the full study, not this receptor alone: The amount of clinical and demographic metadata varied by source and participant and was provided uncurated.

TCRbeta CDR3 regions were amplified from genomic DNA by means of the immunoSEQ Assay, a bias-controlled multiplex PCR. The authors processed their data as follows. Within the assay, amplification of reference gene primers was used to estimate how many nucleated cells each sample contained. Sequence reads were collapsed and filtered to measure the absolute abundance of every unique TCRbeta CDR3 rearrangement. For each sample, productive Simpson clonality was calculated by taking the square root of Simpson's diversity index across productive rearrangements. TCRdb stores this immuneACCESS table with in-frame sequences only. Part of the clones is absent; in the studies checked, under half of the shortfall reflects unresolved V genes, and no reason is known for the rest. Clone size and the V and J calls come from that table; the DNA yielded D and trimming. The sample table shows 220,000 or so clones, and 84% are seen once. The top ten clones comprise approximately 2.9% of the sample.

Specimen: peripheral blood. This clonotype was sampled from a woman aged 25-40 years who had recovered from COVID-19.

The bases read TGTGCCATCAGTGAGCGGGACAGTCTAAAGGCCCAGTACTTC. It is translated as CAISERDSLKAQYF. The rearrangement combines TRBV10-3 with TRBJ2-5, with TRBD1 identical over 7 junction bases. The germline V gene provides CDR1 ENHRY and CDR2 SYGVKD. There are 14 amino acids in the CDR3, from cysteine to phenylalanine inclusive. The CDR3 DNA has 42 bases and is translated from base 1. Trimming accounts for 2 bases at V and 9 bases at J, while the number of junction bases matched to no gene is 9.